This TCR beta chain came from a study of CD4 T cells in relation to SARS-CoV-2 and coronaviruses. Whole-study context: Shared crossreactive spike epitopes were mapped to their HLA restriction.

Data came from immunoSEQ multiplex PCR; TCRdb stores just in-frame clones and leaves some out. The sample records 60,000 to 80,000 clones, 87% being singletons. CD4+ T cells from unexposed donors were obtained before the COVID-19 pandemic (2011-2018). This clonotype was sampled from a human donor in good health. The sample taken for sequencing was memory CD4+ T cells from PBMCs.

Here the CDR3 DNA reads TGTGCCAGCAGCCAAGGAGGGGGGATGGGGCCGGGAAACATTCAGTACTTC. This gives the protein CASSQGGGMGPGNIQYF. The genes are TRBV5-6 and TRBJ2-4; TRBD1 or TRBD2 may be the D gene (6 bases each). CDR1 and CDR2 from the germline V gene are SGHDT and YYEEEE. V dropped 4 bases and J dropped 6 bases, with 23 bases sitting between them. The CDR3 sequence is 17 residues long.